Listed here is a single T cell receptor (beta chain). This sample was taken from a study of blood T cell repertoires in COVID-19. The CDR3 spans 12 residues. Deletions cut 1 base from V and 6 bases from J, with 7 bases between. Germline V CDR1 and CDR2: WSHSY, SAAADI. Patients from Seattle were sampled longitudinally, starting during active infection. Only in-frame clones appear in the TCRdb table, and some are missing; sequencing was by immunoSEQ multiplex PCR. Of some 80,000 clones detected, 85% appear once; the ten largest clones hold more than 9.5%. The rearrangement joins TRBV10-2 to TRBJ2-7; D is perhaps TRBD2 (5 bases). This receptor was obtained from a man aged 50 or older with COVID-19, enrolled during active disease. The source material was peripheral blood. CDR3 sequence reads: CASSEFRGEQYF. CDR3 DNA: TGCGCCAGCAGTGAGTTCCGGGGCGAGCAGTACTTC.